This record covers a single TCR beta chain. This sample includes further DNA sequences coding for the same CDR3. The junction had 4 bases not matched to a gene; V was cut back by 5 bases and J by 0 bases. The germline gives CDR1 SGHTA, CDR2 FQGTGA. CDR3 length: 15 residues. Generated by immunoSEQ multiplex PCR, the TCRdb table keeps only in-frame clones and is missing some. The repertoire consists of 2,500,000 or so clones, with approximately 92% occurring once and the leading ten covering more than 0.12%. The data were obtained in a study of shared clonotypes between healthy human individuals. The TCR was taken from a young man in good health. This chain joins TRBV7-3 and TRBJ2-1, with 7 nucleotides matching TRBD1. Sequencing was performed on naive CD4+ T cells sorted from blood. Indicated subset: CD45RA+ positively selected. CDR3 loop: CASSLDRSSYNEQFF. Written as DNA, the CDR3 is TGTGCCAGCAGCCTGGACAGGAGCTCCTACAATGAGCAGTTCTTC.